This TCR beta chain was retrieved from a study of blood T cell repertoires in COVID-19 (dated by TCRdb to 2019 to 2021). Context from the whole study: Samples covering the acute and convalescent phases of COVID-19 were provided by collaborators in the United States, Italy and Spain. The prospective study material was composed of cDNA or gDNA derived from T cells, B-cell-depleted T cells, or PBMCs. Deeply sampled blood TCRbeta repertoires from subjects exposed to, actively infected with, or recovered from COVID-19 were included in the dataset. The repertoires were released in a freely available public database intended as a resource for research on the immune response to SARS-CoV-2. Where available, HLA class I and class II types were obtained from metadata supplied by the sample provider rather than from assay-based typing. The sample metadata nearly always contained a de-identified subject ID, COVID-19 status, age in years and sex. The samples were drawn from two sources: the first 160 participants of the ongoing ImmuneRACE study, and 1,000 to 1,500 subjects contributed by 6 global collaborators. Points the paper makes about the study in general: How much clinical and demographic metadata was included differed by source and by participant, and the metadata was provided uncurated.

TCRbeta CDR3 regions were amplified from genomic DNA by means of the immunoSEQ Assay, a bias-controlled multiplex PCR. From the authors' description of their analysis: Within the assay, amplification of reference gene primers was used to estimate how many nucleated cells each sample contained. To quantify the absolute abundance of each unique TCRbeta CDR3 rearrangement, sequence reads were collapsed and filtered. For each sample, productive Simpson clonality was calculated by taking the square root of Simpson's diversity index across productive rearrangements. The immuneACCESS repertoire file appears here via TCRdb, limited to in-frame rearrangements. These files lack a portion of the clones; in checked studies, under half of the deficit traces to unresolved V genes, and the cause of the others is not known. That table furnishes V, J and clone size, whereas the DNA furnished D and trimming. Within this sample are over 600,000 clones, with 75% to 90% of them counted one time only. The ten biggest clones cover around 0.3% of the sample.

Whole blood was collected in K2EDTA tubes by collaborating institutions according to the institutions' own protocols. For TCRbeta analysis, collaborator samples were shipped as frozen whole blood, as isolated PBMCs, or as DNA extracted from either sample type. As encoded in the germline V gene (reference sequence), CDR1 is LNHNV while CDR2 is YYDKDF. There are 13 amino acids in the CDR3, from cysteine to phenylalanine inclusive. Only the CDR3 region is kept as DNA, spanning 39 bases read in frame from base 1. V loses 5 bases of germline sequence and J loses 2 bases, and the interval between the two ends is 8 bases. Notes on this clone: Its target antigen remains unknown. The sample holds no much larger clone one base away, and base qualities are not on file.

The chain was built from TRBV15 and TRBJ2-3; a tentative D match to TRBD2 spans 5 bases. This receptor was taken from a woman under 30 with acute or convalescent COVID-19. The specimen was peripheral blood. This receptor has the CDR3 CATSREVTDTQYF. Read as DNA, the sequence is TGTGCCACCAGCCGGGAAGTCACAGATACGCAGTATTTT.